The present TCR beta chain was sequenced within a study of T cell responses to AZD1222 COVID-19 vaccine. Doses given second, at about 4 or about 12 weeks, were pooled. A note on this clone: Its antigen remains unknown.

Profiled with immunoSEQ multiplex PCR; TCRdb holds only in-frame clones, not every one. This sample has 90,000 to 150,000 clones, with around 92% found just once. The CDR3 spans 14 residues. Germline CDR1 is SNHLY and CDR2 is FYNNEI. Trimming removed 7 bases from V and 8 bases from J, with 15 bases in between. Overall study results and limits: Across spike, vaccine-associated CD4 TCRs were found, dominant at 160-218 and 743-854. Nearly half of the spike-specific TCRs reportedly recognize variant regions that carry no mutations.

This chain links TRBV2 with TRBJ1-6, with D possibly TRBD1 on 5 matching bases. This clonotype was obtained from an adult who received the AZD1222 COVID-19 vaccine. The source material was peripheral blood, sampled 28 days after the second AZD1222 dose. CDR3 sequence: CASMFRQGDSPLHF. In DNA form, the CDR3 reads TGTGCCAGCATGTTTCGGCAGGGCGATTCACCCCTCCACTTT.